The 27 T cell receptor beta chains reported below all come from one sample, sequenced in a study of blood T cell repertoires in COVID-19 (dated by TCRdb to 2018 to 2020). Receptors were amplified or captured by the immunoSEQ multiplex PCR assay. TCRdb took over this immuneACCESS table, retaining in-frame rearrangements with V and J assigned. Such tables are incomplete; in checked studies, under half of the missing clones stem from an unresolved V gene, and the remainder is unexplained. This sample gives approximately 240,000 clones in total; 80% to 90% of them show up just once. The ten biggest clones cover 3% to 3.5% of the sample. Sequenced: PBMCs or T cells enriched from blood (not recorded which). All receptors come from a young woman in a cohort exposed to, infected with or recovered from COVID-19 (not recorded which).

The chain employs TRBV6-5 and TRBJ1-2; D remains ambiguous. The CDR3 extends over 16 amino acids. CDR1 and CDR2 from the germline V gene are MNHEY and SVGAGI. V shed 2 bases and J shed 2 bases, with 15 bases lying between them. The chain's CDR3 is CASSYDQETFNYGYTF. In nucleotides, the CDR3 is TGTGCCAGCAGTTACGACCAAGAGACATTCAACTATGGCTACACCTTC.

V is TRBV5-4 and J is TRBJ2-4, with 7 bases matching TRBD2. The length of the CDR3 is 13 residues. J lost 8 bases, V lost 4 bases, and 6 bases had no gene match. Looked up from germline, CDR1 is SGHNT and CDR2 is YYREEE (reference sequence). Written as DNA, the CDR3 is TGTGCCAGCAGCCGACTAGCCGGGGACATTCAGTACTTC. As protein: CASSRLAGDIQYF.

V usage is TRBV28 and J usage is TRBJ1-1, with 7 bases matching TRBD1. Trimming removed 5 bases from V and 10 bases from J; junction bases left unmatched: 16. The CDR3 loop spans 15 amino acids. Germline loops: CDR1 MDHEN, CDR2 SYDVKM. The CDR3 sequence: CASSEGDRGVSRAFF. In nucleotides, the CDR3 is TGTGCCAGCAGTGAAGGGGACAGAGGGGTGTCAAGAGCTTTCTTT.

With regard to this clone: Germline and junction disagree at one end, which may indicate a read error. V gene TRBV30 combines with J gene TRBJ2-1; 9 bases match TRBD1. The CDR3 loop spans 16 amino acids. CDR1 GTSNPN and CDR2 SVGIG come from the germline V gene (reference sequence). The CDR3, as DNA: TGTGCCTGGACCCAACAGGGGGCTGGATTTGGTAATGTGCAGTTCTTC. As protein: CAWTQQGAGFGNVQFF.

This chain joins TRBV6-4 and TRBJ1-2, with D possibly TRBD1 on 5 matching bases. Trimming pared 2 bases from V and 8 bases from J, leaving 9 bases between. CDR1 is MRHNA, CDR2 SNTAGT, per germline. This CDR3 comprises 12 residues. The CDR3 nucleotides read TGTGCCAGCAGTGACCCGCGACAGGGCTACACCTTC. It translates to CASSDPRQGYTF.

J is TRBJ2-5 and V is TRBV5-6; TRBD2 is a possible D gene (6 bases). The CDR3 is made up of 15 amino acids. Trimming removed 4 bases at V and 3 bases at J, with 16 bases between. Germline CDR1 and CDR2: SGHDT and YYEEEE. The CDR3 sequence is CASSTPGVGEETQYF. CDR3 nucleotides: TGTGCCAGCAGCACTCCGGGAGTGGGCGAAGAGACCCAGTACTTC.

The CDR3 DNA reads as TGTGCCAGCAGCCTTTCAGCGGCAGATACGCAGTATTTT. This translates into CASSLSAADTQYF. V is TRBV3-1 (or the pseudogene TRBV3-2) and J is TRBJ2-3; a weak D match, TRBD2 (5 bases). Trimming removed 4 bases from V and 4 bases from J, with 9 bases in between. The CDR3 runs to 13 residues. Germline V gives CDR1 LGHDT, CDR2 YNNKEL (reference sequence).

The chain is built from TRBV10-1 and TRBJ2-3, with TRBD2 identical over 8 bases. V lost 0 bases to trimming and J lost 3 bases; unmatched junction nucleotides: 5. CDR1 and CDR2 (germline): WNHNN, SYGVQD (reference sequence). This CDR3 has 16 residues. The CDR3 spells CASSESHGGGTDTQYF. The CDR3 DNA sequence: TGCGCCAGCAGTGAGTCCCACGGCGGGGGGACAGATACGCAGTATTTT.

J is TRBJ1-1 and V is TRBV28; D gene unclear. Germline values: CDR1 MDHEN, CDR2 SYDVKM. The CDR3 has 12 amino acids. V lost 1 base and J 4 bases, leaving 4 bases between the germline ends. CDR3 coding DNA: TGTGCCAGCAGTTTATTCTCCACTGAAGCTTTCTTT. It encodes CASSLFSTEAFF.

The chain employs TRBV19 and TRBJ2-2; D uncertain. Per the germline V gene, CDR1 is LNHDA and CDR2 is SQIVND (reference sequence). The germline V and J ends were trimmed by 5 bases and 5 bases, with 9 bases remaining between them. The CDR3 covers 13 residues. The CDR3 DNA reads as TGTGCCAGTAGTGCATACAGAACCGGGGAGCTGTTTTTT. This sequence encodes CASSAYRTGELFF.

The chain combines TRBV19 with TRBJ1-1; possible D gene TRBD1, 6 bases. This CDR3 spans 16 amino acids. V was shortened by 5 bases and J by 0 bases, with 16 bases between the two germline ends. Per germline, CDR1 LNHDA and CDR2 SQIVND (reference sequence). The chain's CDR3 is CASSLRAGAMNTEAFF. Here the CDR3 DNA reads TGTGCCAGTAGTCTTCGTGCAGGGGCCATGAACACTGAAGCTTTCTTT. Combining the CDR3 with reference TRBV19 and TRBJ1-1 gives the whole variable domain DGGITQSPKYLFRKEGQNVTLSCEQNLNHDAMYWYRQDPGQGLRLIYYSQIVNDFQKGDIAEGYSVSREKKESFPLTVTSAQKNPTAFYLCASSLRAGAMNTEAFFGQGTRLTVV.

The CDR3 sequence: CASSLRGRNEQFF. Written as DNA, the CDR3 is TGTGCCAGCAGCTTGAGGGGGCGCAATGAGCAGTTCTTC. The V and J genes are TRBV5-6 and TRBJ2-1; 7 bases agree with TRBD1. The CDR3 length is 13 residues. V trimming: 1 base; J trimming: 6 bases; junction bases outside the gene matches: 1. CDR1 and CDR2 from the germline V gene are SGHDT and YYEEEE.

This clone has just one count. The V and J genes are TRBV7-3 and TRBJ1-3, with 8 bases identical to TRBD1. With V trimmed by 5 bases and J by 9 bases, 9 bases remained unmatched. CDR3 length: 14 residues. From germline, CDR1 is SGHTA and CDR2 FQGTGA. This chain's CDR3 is CASSIGQGSGTIYF. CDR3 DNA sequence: TGTGCCAGCAGCATAGGACAGGGATCGGGCACCATATATTTT.

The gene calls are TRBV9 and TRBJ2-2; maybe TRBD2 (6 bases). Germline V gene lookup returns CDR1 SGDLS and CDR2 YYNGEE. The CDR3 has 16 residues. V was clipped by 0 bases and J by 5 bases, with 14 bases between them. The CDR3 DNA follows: TGTGCCAGCAGCGTAGCTACGGGGAGGATTACCGGGGAGCTGTTTTTT. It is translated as CASSVATGRITGELFF.

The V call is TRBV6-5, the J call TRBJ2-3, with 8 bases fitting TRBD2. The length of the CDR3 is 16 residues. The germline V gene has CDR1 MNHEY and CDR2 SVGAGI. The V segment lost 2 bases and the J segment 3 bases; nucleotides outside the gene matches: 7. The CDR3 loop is CASSYLGLGGTDTQYF. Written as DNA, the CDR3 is TGTGCCAGCAGTTACCTGGGACTAGGGGGGACAGATACGCAGTATTTT.

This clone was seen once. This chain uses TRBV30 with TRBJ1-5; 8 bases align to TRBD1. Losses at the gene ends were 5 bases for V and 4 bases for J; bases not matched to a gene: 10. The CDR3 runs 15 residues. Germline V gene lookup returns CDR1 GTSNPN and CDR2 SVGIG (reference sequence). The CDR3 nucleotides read TGTGCCTGGGCCCCGGGGGGACAGGCTAATCAGCCCCAGCATTTT. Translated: CAWAPGGQANQPQHF. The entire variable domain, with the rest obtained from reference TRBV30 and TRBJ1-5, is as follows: SQTIHQWPATLVQPVGSPLSLECTVEGTSNPNLYWYRQAAGRGLQLLFYSVGIGQISSEVPQNLSASRPQDRQFILSSKKLLLSDSGFYLCAWAPGGQANQPQHFGDGTRLSIL.

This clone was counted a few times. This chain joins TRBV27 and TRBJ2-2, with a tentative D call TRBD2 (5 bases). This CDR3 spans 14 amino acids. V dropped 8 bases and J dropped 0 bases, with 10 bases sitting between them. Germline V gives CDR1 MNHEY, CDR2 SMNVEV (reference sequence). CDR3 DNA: TGTGCCAGCGCCCCGGGGTCGAACACCGGGGAGCTGTTTTTT. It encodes CASAPGSNTGELFF.

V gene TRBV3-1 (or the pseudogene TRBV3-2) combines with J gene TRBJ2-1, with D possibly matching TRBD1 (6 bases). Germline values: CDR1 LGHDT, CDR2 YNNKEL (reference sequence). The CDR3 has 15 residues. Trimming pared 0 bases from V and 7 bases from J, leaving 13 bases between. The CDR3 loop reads CASSQDTQTGNEQFF. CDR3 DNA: TGTGCCAGCAGCCAAGATACCCAGACAGGTAATGAGCAGTTCTTC.

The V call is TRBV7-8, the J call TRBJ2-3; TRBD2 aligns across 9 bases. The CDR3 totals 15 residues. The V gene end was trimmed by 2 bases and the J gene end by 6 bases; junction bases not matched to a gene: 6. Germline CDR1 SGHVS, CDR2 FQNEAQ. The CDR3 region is CASSLIAGEADTQYF. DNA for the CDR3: TGTGCCAGCAGCTTAATAGCGGGGGAGGCCGATACGCAGTATTTT.

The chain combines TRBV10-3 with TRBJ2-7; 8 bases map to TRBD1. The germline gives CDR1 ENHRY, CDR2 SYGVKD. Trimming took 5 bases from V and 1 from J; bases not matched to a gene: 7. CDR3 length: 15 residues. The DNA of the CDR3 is TGTGCCATCAGTCCCGGACAGGGAGCTTCCTACGAGCAGTACTTC. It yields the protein CAISPGQGASYEQYF.

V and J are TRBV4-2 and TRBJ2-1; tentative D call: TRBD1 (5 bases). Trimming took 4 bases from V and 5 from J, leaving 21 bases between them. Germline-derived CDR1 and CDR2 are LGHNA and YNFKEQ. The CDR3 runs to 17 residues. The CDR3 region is CASSPQGYSESHNEQFF. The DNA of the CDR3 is TGTGCCAGCAGCCCCCAGGGCTACAGCGAATCTCACAATGAGCAGTTCTTC.

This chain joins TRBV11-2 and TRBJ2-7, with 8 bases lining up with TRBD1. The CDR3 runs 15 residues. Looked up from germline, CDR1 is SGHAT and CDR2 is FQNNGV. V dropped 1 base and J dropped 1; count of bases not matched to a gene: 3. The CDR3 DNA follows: TGTGCCAGCAGCTTAGTAGGGACAGGTTCCTACGAGCAGTACTTC. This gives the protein CASSLVGTGSYEQYF.

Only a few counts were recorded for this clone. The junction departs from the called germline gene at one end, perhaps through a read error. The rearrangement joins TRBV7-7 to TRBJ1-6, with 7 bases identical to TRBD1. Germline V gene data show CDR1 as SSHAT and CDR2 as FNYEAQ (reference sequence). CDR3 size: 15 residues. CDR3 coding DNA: TGTGCTAGCAGCCCCTTGACAGGGTATAATTCACCCCTCCACTTT. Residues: CASSPLTGYNSPLHF.

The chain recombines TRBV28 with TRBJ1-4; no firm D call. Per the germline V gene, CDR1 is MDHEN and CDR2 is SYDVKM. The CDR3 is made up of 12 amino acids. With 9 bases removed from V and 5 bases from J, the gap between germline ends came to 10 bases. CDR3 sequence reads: CASRTFNEKLFF. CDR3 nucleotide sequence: TGTGCCAGTAGGACTTTCAATGAAAAACTGTTTTTT. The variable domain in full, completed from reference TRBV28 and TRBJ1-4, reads DVKVTQSSRYLVKRTGEKVFLECVQDMDHENMFWYRQDPGLGLRLIYFSYDVKMKEKGDIPEGYSVSREKKERFSLILESASTNQTSMYLCASRTFNEKLFFGSGTQLSVL.

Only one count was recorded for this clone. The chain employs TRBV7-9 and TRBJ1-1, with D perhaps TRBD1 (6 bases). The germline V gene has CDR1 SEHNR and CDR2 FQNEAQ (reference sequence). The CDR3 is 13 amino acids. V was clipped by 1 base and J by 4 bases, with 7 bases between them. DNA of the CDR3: TGTGCCAGCAGCTTAGAAGGGGGCACTGAAGCTTTCTTT. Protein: CASSLEGGTEAFF.

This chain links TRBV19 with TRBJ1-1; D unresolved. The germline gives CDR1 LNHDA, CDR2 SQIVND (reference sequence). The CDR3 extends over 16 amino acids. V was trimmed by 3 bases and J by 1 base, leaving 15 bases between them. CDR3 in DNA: TGTGCCAGTAGTATCCCCCCCAGGTTATCGAACACTGAAGCTTTCTTT. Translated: CASSIPPRLSNTEAFF.

The DNA for the CDR3 is TGTGCCAGTAGCCTGTACGAAGCGGGAGGGCCGGATACGCAGTATTTT. It translates to CASSLYEAGGPDTQYF. V usage is TRBV19 and J usage is TRBJ2-3; 10 bases fit TRBD2. Germline V gene data show CDR1 as LNHDA and CDR2 as SQIVND (reference sequence). The CDR3 spans 16 residues. V was clipped by 6 bases and J by 6 bases; unmatched bases: 12.